These 25 T cell receptor beta chains share one sample of origin, sequenced in a study of blood T cell repertoires in COVID-19. TCRdb keeps only in-frame clones here, not all; method: immunoSEQ multiplex PCR. The repertoire holds 120,000 or so clones, with about four fifths as singletons. Sequencing was done on a sample of peripheral blood. The receptor set was obtained from a man aged 60-69 years with acute or convalescent COVID-19.

J is TRBJ1-5 and V is TRBV19, with TRBD1 identical over 9 bases. J was trimmed by 6 bases and V by 6 bases; bases with no gene match: 6. The CDR3 extends over 14 amino acids. Germline V gene sequence: CDR1 LNHDA, CDR2 SQIVND (reference sequence). The CDR3 region is CASRARTGVQPQHF. The DNA for the CDR3 is TGTGCCAGTAGGGCCAGGACAGGGGTTCAGCCCCAGCATTTT.

The chain links TRBV21-1 to TRBJ2-7; the table gives TRBD1 as D, unverified against the DNA. TRBV21-1 has pseudogene status. This CDR3 is 16 amino acids long. CDR3 coding DNA: TGTGCCAGCAGCAAAGTTTCGTTGGCAGGGGACCACGAGCAGTACTTC. Translated, it gives CASSKVSLAGDHEQYF.

J is TRBJ2-7 and V is TRBV3-1 (or the pseudogene TRBV3-2); 9 nucleotides line up with TRBD1. Trimming removed 8 bases from V and 4 bases from J; junction bases left unmatched: 12. CDR1 is LGHDT, CDR2 YNNKEL, per germline (reference sequence). The CDR3 spans 15 residues. This CDR3 is CASYHTGTGLYEQYF. CDR3 DNA: TGTGCCAGCTACCACACCGGGACAGGGTTATACGAGCAGTACTTC.

The chain is built from TRBV27 and TRBJ2-3; TRBD2 aligns across 11 bases. Germline loops: CDR1 MNHEY, CDR2 SMNVEV (reference sequence). J lost 2 bases, V lost 6 bases, and 10 bases had no gene match. The CDR3 runs to 17 residues. CDR3 protein: CASRPFSGRAPTDTQYF. As DNA, the CDR3 is TGTGCCAGCAGACCCTTTAGCGGGAGGGCCCCCACAGATACGCAGTATTTT.

The V call is TRBV9, the J call TRBJ2-1; 7 nucleotides line up with TRBD2. V lost 3 bases to trimming and J lost 4 bases; unmatched junction nucleotides: 7. The CDR3 is made up of 15 amino acids. Germline V lookup: CDR1 SGDLS, CDR2 YYNGEE. The CDR3 DNA reads TGTGCCAGCAGCGGAGTAGCGGGTAGATACAATGAGCAGTTCTTC. This translates into CASSGVAGRYNEQFF.

This chain connects TRBV4-1 to TRBJ1-1; maybe TRBD1 (5 bases). The CDR3 runs to 16 residues. Germline assignment: CDR1 MGHRA and CDR2 YSYEKL. Deletions cut 0 bases from V and 1 base from J, with 12 bases between. In nucleotides, the CDR3 is TGCGCCAGCAGCCAAGATGGGAGGGGCCCGAACACTGAAGCTTTCTTT. Translated, it gives CASSQDGRGPNTEAFF.

This clone was seen a handful of times. The rearrangement uses TRBV5-1 and TRBJ2-7; TRBD2 matches 11 bases. The V gene's germline CDR1 is SGHRS and CDR2 YFSETQ. The CDR3 consists of 13 residues. The J segment lost 2 bases and the V segment lost 9 bases, leaving 4 bases of the junction unmatched. The chain's CDR3 is CATSGLAAYEQYF. The CDR3 DNA sequence: TGCGCCACTTCGGGACTAGCGGCCTACGAGCAGTACTTC.

The chain couples TRBV21-1 to TRBJ2-6; the DNA was not compared with TRBD1, the D call given in the table. TRBV21-1 is a pseudogene locus. The CDR3 is 15 residues long. CDR3 sequence: CAITPRGYGANVLTF. The CDR3 DNA reads TGTGCCATCACCCCTAGGGGTTACGGGGCCAACGTCCTGACTTTC.

The chain joins TRBV2 to TRBJ1-6; 9 bases fit TRBD1. The germline V gene encodes CDR1 SNHLY and CDR2 FYNNEI. The CDR3 length is 14 residues. V trimming: 6 bases; J trimming: 4 bases; junction bases outside the gene matches: 1. CDR3 nucleotide sequence: TGTGCCAGCAGAGGGACAGGGTATAATTCACCCCTCCACTTT. This encodes CASRGTGYNSPLHF.

The V and J genes are TRBV7-2 and TRBJ2-7; D is unresolved. V was shortened by 3 bases and J by 2 bases, with 8 bases between the two germline ends. In germline, CDR1 is SGHTA, CDR2 FQGNSA. This CDR3 comprises 13 residues. The CDR3 DNA sequence: TGTGCCAGCAGCTTGCACAGAGCCTACGAGCAGTACTTC. Translated: CASSLHRAYEQYF.

This clone showed up just once. The J gene is TRBJ1-1, the V gene TRBV4-1; D ambiguous. Between the trimmed V and J ends, which lost 0 bases and 5 bases, there was a span of 4 bases. This CDR3 has 12 residues. Germline V gene lookup returns CDR1 MGHRA and CDR2 YSYEKL. The CDR3 sequence is CASSQDQTEAFF. The CDR3 DNA sequence: TGCGCCAGCAGCCAAGATCAAACTGAAGCTTTCTTT.

The chain carries TRBV20-1 and TRBJ2-5, with TRBD2 matching over 9 bases. The CDR3 totals 15 residues. J gave up 2 bases and V 3 bases, and 7 bases lay outside the gene matches. CDR1 and CDR2 (germline): DFQATT, SNEGSKA (reference sequence). In nucleotides, the CDR3 is TGCAGTGCTAGTGTGGTAGCGGGAGTTCAAGAGACCCAGTACTTC. It encodes CSASVVAGVQETQYF.

The genes are TRBV5-6 and TRBJ2-2; TRBD1 is a possible D gene (6 bases). Germline CDR1 and CDR2: SGHDT and YYEEEE. This CDR3 has 17 amino acids. The V and J ends lost 2 bases and 1 base respectively, with 15 bases between them. The DNA of the CDR3 is TGTGCCAGCAGCTTATTCGGGACAAGGGTGAACACCGGGGAGCTGTTTTTT. Amino acids: CASSLFGTRVNTGELFF.

The chain joins TRBV28 to TRBJ1-1, with D possibly TRBD1 on 5 matching bases. Trimming stripped 4 bases from V and 14 bases from J, with 20 bases between. The CDR3 is 13 amino acids. Germline CDR1 reads MDHEN; CDR2 reads SYDVKM. The CDR3 region has the DNA TGTGCCAGCAGTTCCCCATTGACAGTCCGGAGCTTCTTT. Translated: CASSSPLTVRSFF.

The rearrangement links TRBV6-1 to TRBJ2-3, with a possible D match to TRBD2 (6 bases). This CDR3 spans 16 amino acids. Trimming stripped 3 bases from V and 5 bases from J, with 18 bases between. Germline V gene sequence: CDR1 MNHNS, CDR2 SASEGT. The CDR3 loop reads CASSEPAGTIQDTQYF. CDR3 DNA sequence: TGTGCCAGCAGTGAGCCGGCGGGAACCATACAAGATACGCAGTATTTT.

V and J are TRBV11-2 and TRBJ2-2, with D hard to call. CDR3 length: 13 residues. Germline-derived CDR1 and CDR2 are SGHAT and FQNNGV. The V and J ends lost 3 bases and 5 bases respectively, with 7 bases between them. DNA for the CDR3: TGTGCCAGCAGCTTTTCTAGAACCGGGGAGCTGTTTTTT. Translated: CASSFSRTGELFF.

The genes are TRBV28 and TRBJ2-7; no clear D gene. The CDR3 extends over 11 amino acids. Between the trimmed V and J ends, which lost 5 bases and 4 bases, there was a span of 6 bases. Germline CDR1 is MDHEN and CDR2 is SYDVKM. The CDR3 is CASSTVYEQYF. Written as DNA, the CDR3 is TGTGCCAGCAGTACTGTTTACGAGCAGTACTTC. Together with reference TRBV28 and TRBJ2-7, the CDR3 gives the full variable domain: DVKVTQSSRYLVKRTGEKVFLECVQDMDHENMFWYRQDPGLGLRLIYFSYDVKMKEKGDIPEGYSVSREKKERFSLILESASTNQTSMYLCASSTVYEQYFGPGTRLTVT.

This CDR3 is CASSFQSGGAGANVLTF. The CDR3 DNA reads TGCGCCAGCAGCTTCCAGAGCGGCGGAGCGGGGGCCAACGTCCTGACTTTC. The V and J genes are TRBV5-1 and TRBJ2-6; perhaps TRBD2 as D (5 bases). Trimming removed 2 bases at V and 4 bases at J, with 16 bases between. CDR1 is SGHRS, CDR2 YFSETQ, per germline. The CDR3 runs 17 residues.

The rearrangement uses TRBV24-1 and TRBJ2-1; 7 bases agree with TRBD2. The CDR3 extends over 16 amino acids. With 4 bases clipped from V and 4 bases from J, the junction kept 9 bases outside the gene matches. Germline V gene data show CDR1 as KGHDR and CDR2 as SFDVKD. The CDR3 DNA is TGTGCCACCAGTGACCAGGATGCGGGGGTATACAATGAGCAGTTCTTC. This gives the protein CATSDQDAGVYNEQFF.

This clone was seen once. This rearrangement joins TRBV30 to TRBJ1-1; possibly TRBD1 for D (5 bases). This CDR3 spans 11 amino acids. V was clipped by 5 bases and J by 11 bases, with 15 bases between them. Germline lookup yields CDR1 GTSNPN and CDR2 SVGIG (reference sequence). For the CDR3, the DNA is TGTGCCTGGGTGAAATTGGCAGGGGCTTTCTTT. As protein: CAWVKLAGAFF.

J is TRBJ1-1 and V is TRBV9; 8 positions agree with TRBD1. The trim removed 2 bases at V and 7 bases at J, leaving 7 bases unmatched. Germline V gene sequence: CDR1 SGDLS, CDR2 YYNGEE. This CDR3 has 14 residues. CDR3 protein: CASSVTGGSGEAFF. The CDR3 DNA sequence: TGTGCCAGCAGCGTTACAGGGGGTAGTGGTGAAGCTTTCTTT. Supplemented by reference TRBV9 and TRBJ1-1, the full variable domain reads DSGVTQTPKHLITATGQRVTLRCSPRSGDLSVYWYQQSLDQGLQFLIQYYNGEERAKGNILERFSAQQFPDLHSELNLSSLELGDSALYFCASSVTGGSGEAFFGQGTRLTVV.

The rearrangement joins TRBV24-1 to TRBJ2-3; 15 nucleotides agree with TRBD2. V gave up 5 bases and J gave up 3 bases; unmatched junction bases: 5. The CDR3 contains 17 residues. The germline gives CDR1 KGHDR, CDR2 SFDVKD. CDR3 residues: CATSAGLAGGLTDTQYF. CDR3 DNA: TGTGCCACCAGTGCCGGACTAGCGGGAGGGTTAACAGATACGCAGTATTTT.

This chain connects TRBV30 to TRBJ2-6; weak D call: TRBD1 (5 bases). V lost 3 bases and J lost 3, with 6 bases in between. The CDR3 length is 13 residues. CDR1 and CDR2 (germline): GTSNPN, SVGIG (reference sequence). Written as DNA, the CDR3 is TGTGCCTGGAGGGGGCTTGGGGCCAACGTCCTGACTTTC. As protein: CAWRGLGANVLTF.

As to this clone: Other DNA sequences in this specimen translate into the identical CDR3. The CDR3 region is CASSFGGGADTQYF. CDR3 DNA sequence: TGTGCCAGCAGTTTTGGCGGCGGGGCAGATACGCAGTATTTT. The chain combines TRBV28 with TRBJ2-3; D may be TRBD2 (6 bases). This CDR3 is built from 14 residues. The ends were cut back, 3 bases at V and 4 bases at J, with 11 bases in the middle. Germline assignment: CDR1 MDHEN and CDR2 SYDVKM.

The sample holds one count of this clone. The genes are TRBV7-2 and TRBJ1-3; D call uncertain. Germline values: CDR1 SGHTA, CDR2 FQGNSA. The CDR3 has 17 residues. The V end lost 7 bases, the J end lost 0 bases, and 19 bases lay between the germline ends. The CDR3 spells CASTPGFSGSSGNTIYF. The CDR3 bases are TGTGCCAGCACCCCGGGGTTTTCGGGGAGCTCTGGAAACACCATATATTTT.